The clone carrying this T cell receptor (beta chain) came up once. Its antigen is as yet unknown. These data originate in a study of PD-L1 blockade in urothelial cancer. Study-wide background: Atezolizumab therapy began for patients at some point between 2013 and 2015, dosed at 1,200 mg intravenously every 3 weeks. Typically, measured as a median, blood samples had 140,000 or so T cells.

Time point indicated: pretreatment peripheral blood. Only in-frame clones appear in the TCRdb table, and some are missing; sequencing was by immunoSEQ multiplex PCR. The repertoire holds 68,000 or so clones, with roughly 76% as singletons. Findings and limits, study-wide: Clones that were tumor-associated expanded more in the blood of durable-benefit patients at 3 weeks.

The CDR3 contains 15 residues. Trimming removed 6 bases from V and 2 bases from J; junction bases left unmatched: 5. CDR1 LNHDA and CDR2 SQIVND come from the germline V gene (reference sequence). The sequence derives from a man aged 65 to 79 with urothelial cancer. The rearrangement uses TRBV19 and TRBJ2-3, with 10 bases identical to TRBD2. Sequences were derived from PBMCs, sampled around atezolizumab (anti-PD-L1) treatment. Here the CDR3 DNA reads TGTGCCAGTAGCCTTACTAGCGGGGCCACAGATACGCAGTATTTT. Encoded protein: CASSLTSGATDTQYF. Full variable domain (missing parts from reference TRBV19 and TRBJ2-3): DGGITQSPKYLFRKEGQNVTLSCEQNLNHDAMYWYRQDPGQGLRLIYYSQIVNDFQKGDIAEGYSVSREKKESFPLTVTSAQKNPTAFYLCASSLTSGATDTQYFGPGTRLTVL.